Below are 15 T cell receptor beta chains sequenced from a single sample in a study of shared clonotypes between healthy human individuals. Terminally differentiated effector memory CD45RA+ cells were left out of the naive CD8 fraction, which was CD45RO-negative and positively selected for CCR7. Method: immunoSEQ multiplex PCR; TCRdb's copy keeps in-frame clones and lacks some. The sample holds roughly 590,000 clones, roughly 95% seen once. Specimen: naive CD8+ T cells sorted from blood. The receptor set was obtained from a woman aged 30 to 39 in good health.

V gene TRBV11-2 combines with J gene TRBJ2-5; no clear D gene. Germline CDR1 SGHAT, CDR2 FQNNGV. The germline V and J ends were trimmed by 0 bases and 2 bases, with 10 bases remaining between them. The CDR3 consists of 15 residues. The CDR3: CASSLEGSLQETQYF. In DNA form, the CDR3 reads TGTGCCAGCAGCTTAGAAGGGTCCCTTCAAGAGACCCAGTACTTC.

This chain connects TRBV6-5 to TRBJ2-2; D may be TRBD2 (7 bases). CDR3 length: 15 amino acids. V lost 8 bases, J lost 2 bases, and 15 bases lay in between. CDR1 and CDR2 from the germline V gene are MNHEY and SVGAGI. The CDR3 sequence: CASQLGGPNTGELFF. Written as DNA, the CDR3 is TGTGCCAGCCAACTCGGGGGGCCCAACACCGGGGAGCTGTTTTTT.

CDR3 DNA: TGTGCCATCAGTGAGTCCCCAAGTAAGGTGGGCACTGAAGCTTTCTTT. Translating it yields CAISESPSKVGTEAFF. This chain links TRBV10-3 with TRBJ1-1; D not certain. CDR1 is ENHRY, CDR2 SYGVKD, per germline. The CDR3 is 16 amino acids. V was clipped by 0 bases and J by 4 bases, with 15 bases between them.

The V and J genes are TRBV5-5 and TRBJ2-1; D unclear. The CDR3 loop spans 13 amino acids. V dropped 2 bases and J dropped 8 bases, with 11 bases sitting between them. CDR1 and CDR2 (germline): SGHKS, YYEKEE (reference sequence). CDR3 bases: TGTGCCAGCAGCTTATTTTCGACGGATGAGCAGTTCTTC. This translates into CASSLFSTDEQFF.

This clone was seen a few times. This chain uses TRBV5-6 with TRBJ1-1; TRBD1 might be the D (5 bases). This CDR3 is built from 17 residues. The V gene's germline CDR1 is SGHDT and CDR2 YYEEEE. V lost 4 bases and J 2 bases, leaving 21 bases between the germline ends. CDR3 sequence: CASSIRENLLPNTEAFF. The DNA for the CDR3 is TGTGCCAGCAGCATCAGGGAGAACCTTCTTCCTAACACTGAAGCTTTCTTT. Supplemented by reference TRBV5-6 and TRBJ1-1, the full variable domain reads DAGVTQSPTHLIKTRGQQVTLRCSPKSGHDTVSWYQQALGQGPQFIFQYYEEEERQRGNFPDRFSGHQFPNYSSELNVNALLLGDSALYLCASSIRENLLPNTEAFFGQGTRLTVV.

The chain combines TRBV28 with TRBJ2-4, with 7 bases lining up with TRBD2. This CDR3 has 12 residues. V trimming: 9 bases; J trimming: 7 bases; junction bases outside the gene matches: 6. Germline-derived CDR1 and CDR2 are MDHEN and SYDVKM. CDR3 sequence reads: CASGRGGNIQYF. Here the CDR3 DNA reads TGTGCCAGTGGGCGGGGAGGGAACATTCAGTACTTC.

Note on this clone: The sample has other DNA sequences that encode this CDR3 too. In DNA, the CDR3 is TGTGCCAGCAGTTTACTAGGGGGCAACGAAAAACTGTTTTTT. This encodes CASSLLGGNEKLFF. The chain recombines TRBV27 with TRBJ1-4, with 7 nucleotides matching TRBD1. The CDR3 sequence is 14 residues long. CDR1 MNHEY and CDR2 SMNVEV come from the germline V gene (reference sequence). V lost 2 bases to trimming and J lost 8 bases; unmatched junction nucleotides: 5.

This chain joins TRBV27 and TRBJ2-1; D possibly corresponds to TRBD1 (5 bases). This CDR3 comprises 16 residues. Trimming shortened V by 5 bases and J by 0 bases, and 14 bases separated the two germline ends. Looked up from germline, CDR1 is MNHEY and CDR2 is SMNVEV (reference sequence). In DNA, the CDR3 is TGTGCCAGCAGTCCCCAAGGGGTATACTCCTACAATGAGCAGTTCTTC. It is translated as CASSPQGVYSYNEQFF.

The chain links TRBV19 to TRBJ2-7; 7 nucleotides agree with TRBD1. CDR3 length: 16 residues. V gave up 6 bases and J gave up 5 bases; unmatched junction bases: 16. CDR1 is LNHDA and CDR2 is SQIVND in the germline V gene (reference sequence). The DNA of the CDR3 is TGTGCCAGTAGAAGTGGTGGACAGGCCATAGGGAACGAGCAGTACTTC. It yields the protein CASRSGGQAIGNEQYF.

This rearrangement joins TRBV7-9 to TRBJ2-7; 8 bases agree with TRBD1. The CDR3 is 15 residues long. Germline trimming cut 2 bases from V and 3 bases from J; bases unmatched to any gene: 6. In germline, CDR1 is SEHNR, CDR2 FQNEAQ (reference sequence). The CDR3 DNA reads as TGTGCCAGCAGCTTACCGGGACAGGCTCTCTACGAGCAGTACTTC. This sequence encodes CASSLPGQALYEQYF. Full variable domain (rest looked up from reference TRBV7-9 and TRBJ2-7): DTGVSQNPRHKITKRGQNVTFRCDPISEHNRLYWYRQTLGQGPEFLTYFQNEAQLEKSRLLSDRFSAERPKGSFSTLEIQRTEQGDSAMYLCASSLPGQALYEQYFGPGTRLTVT.

This chain joins TRBV11-2 and TRBJ2-2, with no clear D. The CDR3 has 14 amino acids. Trimming left V 1 base short and J 8 bases short, with 11 bases between. Germline V gene sequence: CDR1 SGHAT, CDR2 FQNNGV. The CDR3 nucleotides read TGTGCCAGCAGCTTAGTTTCGGGCGCGGGGGAGCTGTTTTTT. Translating gives CASSLVSGAGELFF.

V usage is TRBV2 and J usage is TRBJ2-7, with D possibly matching TRBD2 (5 bases). Trimming took off 3 bases at V and 2 bases at J, with 14 bases between the two ends. The CDR3 spans 15 residues. CDR1 is SNHLY, CDR2 FYNNEI, per germline. The CDR3 coding sequence is TGTGCCAGCAGTGATGTGGGAGTTCTCCCCTACGAGCAGTACTTC. It encodes CASSDVGVLPYEQYF.

The chain joins TRBV5-1 to TRBJ2-3, with unresolved D. This CDR3 is built from 15 residues. V lost 0 bases, J lost 0 bases, and 8 bases lay in between. The V gene's germline CDR1 is SGHRS and CDR2 YFSETQ. The CDR3 loop is CASSLEGFSTDTQYF. The CDR3 DNA follows: TGCGCCAGCAGCTTGGAAGGATTTAGCACAGATACGCAGTATTTT.

The chain has TRBV5-1 and TRBJ2-1; 12 bases align to TRBD2. J was trimmed by 3 bases and V by 4 bases; bases with no gene match: 5. The CDR3 loop spans 16 amino acids. Germline V gives CDR1 SGHRS, CDR2 YFSETQ. The CDR3 spells CASSPLAGGFYNEQFF. The DNA for the CDR3 is TGCGCCAGCAGCCCCCTAGCGGGAGGGTTCTACAATGAGCAGTTCTTC.

This clone was observed a single time. The rearrangement uses TRBV5-1 and TRBJ2-7; D possibly corresponds to TRBD2 (6 bases). The CDR3 extends over 17 amino acids. CDR1 is SGHRS and CDR2 is YFSETQ in the germline V gene. V was cut by 3 bases and J by 3 bases, with 22 bases left in between. The CDR3 protein is CASSYIGSPSAGYEQYF. The CDR3 nucleotides are TGCGCCAGCAGCTACATCGGGAGTCCCTCTGCGGGCTACGAGCAGTACTTC.